The following is a T cell receptor beta chain sequence with its context. Antigen: not known. The V gene's germline CDR1 is MNHNS and CDR2 SASEGT. Trimming took off 0 bases at V and 4 bases at J, with 12 bases between the two ends. The CDR3 sequence is 15 residues long. This sample was taken from a study of T cell responses to AZD1222 COVID-19 vaccine. Generated by immunoSEQ multiplex PCR, the TCRdb table keeps only in-frame clones and is missing some. The table includes 65,000 to 70,000 clones, under 90% detected once. Both about-4-week and about-12-week second-dose recipients were combined. Study results and caveats: Possibly, clonal diversity was underestimated; donors were largely white British and included more females. Spike-specific TCR breadth rose after two AZD1222 doses, and depth rose as well.

V usage is TRBV6-1 and J usage is TRBJ1-2, with D unresolved. This specimen consisted of peripheral blood, obtained 28 days after the second AZD1222 dose. This TCR was sampled from an adult who received the AZD1222 COVID-19 vaccine. CDR3 in DNA: TGTGCCAGCAGTGAAGCCCCCGAGACACCCTATGGCTACACCTTC. It is translated as CASSEAPETPYGYTF.